This is a list of T cell receptor beta chains from one sample in a study of blood T cell repertoires in COVID-19. Clones were sequenced by immunoSEQ multiplex PCR, and TCRdb holds only the in-frame ones, with some missing. The table lists approximately 360,000 clones, around 83% of them singletons. Sequencing input: PBMCs or T cells enriched from blood (not recorded which). These receptors all come from a woman between 45 and 60 years old who had recovered from COVID-19. CDR3s include the opening cysteine and the closing phenylalanine or tryptophan. D genes are given only for firm matches. Only part of the rows carry a size: once, few, many, or a class if the clone is expanded.

j_gene	v_gene	abundance	d_gene	len	CDR3aa	CDR3nt
TRBJ1-1	TRBV19	.	.	17	CASSTSPAWAGNTEAFF	TGTGCCAGTAGTACGTCTCCCGCGTGGGCGGGCAACACTGAAGCTTTCTTT
TRBJ1-2	TRBV20-1	.	.	10	CRARVGGYTF	TGCAGAGCCCGGGTTGGGGGCTACACCTTC
TRBJ1-6	TRBV14	.	.	15	CASSQEEWRNSPLHF	TGTGCCAGCAGCCAAGAGGAGTGGAGAAATTCACCCCTCCACTTT
TRBJ1-4	TRBV5-4	.	.	14	CASSLLSGDEKLFF	TGTGCCAGCAGCTTATTATCAGGGGATGAAAAACTGTTTTTT
TRBJ1-5	TRBV6-5	few	.	15	CASSHEGVGNQPQHF	TGTGCCAGCAGTCATGAGGGGGTGGGCAATCAGCCCCAGCATTTT
TRBJ1-6	TRBV30	many	TRBD1	13	CAGEGQGNSPLHF	TGTGCCGGAGAGGGACAGGGTAATTCACCCCTCCACTTT
TRBJ2-1	TRBV2	.	.	15	CASSDRASSYNEQFF	TGTGCCAGCAGTGACAGGGCAAGCTCCTACAATGAGCAGTTCTTC
TRBJ1-2	TRBV12-3/TRBV12-4	.	.	13	CASSQGTNYGYTF	TGTGCCAGCAGCCAGGGGACCAACTATGGCTACACCTTC
TRBJ1-6	TRBV6-5	.	.	16	CASSYTRSGMNSPLHF	TGTGCCAGCAGTTACACCCGTTCGGGGATGAATTCACCCCTCCACTTT
TRBJ2-1	TRBV7-3	.	.	13	CASSLNGGYEQFF	TGTGCCAGCAGCTTAAATGGAGGATATGAGCAGTTCTTC
TRBJ1-5	TRBV5-6	once	.	15	CASSIRGGGNQPQHF	TGTGCCAGCAGCATCCGGGGGGGAGGCAATCAGCCCCAGCATTTT
TRBJ1-6	TRBV29-1	once	TRBD1	13	CSVRDRVNSPLHF	TGCAGCGTCCGGGACAGGGTCAATTCACCCCTCCACTTT
TRBJ2-7	TRBV18	.	TRBD1	15	CASSPGTGVSYEQYF	TGTGCCAGCTCACCCGGGACAGGGGTCTCCTACGAGCAGTACTTC
TRBJ1-5	TRBV18	.	.	15	CASSPLGARVQPQHF	TGTGCCAGCTCACCATTGGGGGCTAGAGTCCAGCCCCAGCATTTT
TRBJ1-1	TRBV12-5	.	.	13	CASGLSNDYKAFF	TGTGCTAGTGGTTTGTCGAATGACTATAAAGCTTTCTTT
TRBJ1-1	TRBV25-1	.	.	12	CASSEGRTEAFF	TGTGCCAGCAGTGAAGGGAGGACTGAAGCTTTCTTT
TRBJ1-2	TRBV6-5	once	.	13	CASWGGHTYGYTF	TGTGCCAGCTGGGGGGGACATACCTATGGCTACACCTTC
TRBJ2-1	TRBV19	.	.	16	CASSHQQGFPRNEQFF	TGTGCCAGTAGCCACCAACAGGGCTTCCCCCGTAATGAGCAGTTCTTC
TRBJ2-7	TRBV5-1	.	TRBD1	17	CASSPGTGMTIFYEQYF	TGCGCCAGCAGCCCCGGGACAGGGATGACGATTTTCTACGAGCAGTACTTC
TRBJ2-2	TRBV15	.	TRBD1	15	CATSRGTGGIGELFF	TGTGCCACCAGCAGAGGGACAGGGGGAATCGGGGAGCTGTTTTTT
TRBJ1-2	TRBV5-4	few	TRBD1	15	CASSDGTGGFYGYTF	TGTGCCAGCAGCGACGGGACAGGGGGCTTCTATGGCTACACCTTC
TRBJ2-3	TRBV18	.	.	15	CASSPLVGALNTQYF	TGTGCCAGCTCACCTCTCGTGGGGGCATTGAATACGCAGTATTTT
TRBJ2-5	TRBV2	once	.	16	CASSVSQGLFKETQYF	TGTGCCAGCAGTGTTAGCCAAGGCCTGTTTAAAGAGACCCAGTACTTC
TRBJ1-2	TRBV5-4	.	.	14	CASSQQTSVYGYTF	TGTGCCAGCAGCCAACAAACGTCAGTTTATGGCTACACCTTC
TRBJ2-2	TRBV5-1	.	TRBD1	16	CASSLGDRGDTGELFF	TGCGCCAGCAGCTTGGGCGACAGGGGGGACACCGGGGAGCTGTTTTTT
TRBJ2-3	TRBV2	.	TRBD2	16	CASIRSSGVGTDTQYF	TGTGCCAGCATCCGCAGTAGCGGGGTTGGCACAGATACGCAGTATTTT
TRBJ2-7	TRBV5-1	.	.	13	CASSPGQLLGQYF	TGCGCCAGCAGCCCCGGACAGCTGTTGGGGCAGTACTTC
TRBJ1-1	TRBV7-3	few	.	13	CASSRTANTEAFF	TGTGCCAGCAGCCGGACAGCGAACACTGAAGCTTTCTTT